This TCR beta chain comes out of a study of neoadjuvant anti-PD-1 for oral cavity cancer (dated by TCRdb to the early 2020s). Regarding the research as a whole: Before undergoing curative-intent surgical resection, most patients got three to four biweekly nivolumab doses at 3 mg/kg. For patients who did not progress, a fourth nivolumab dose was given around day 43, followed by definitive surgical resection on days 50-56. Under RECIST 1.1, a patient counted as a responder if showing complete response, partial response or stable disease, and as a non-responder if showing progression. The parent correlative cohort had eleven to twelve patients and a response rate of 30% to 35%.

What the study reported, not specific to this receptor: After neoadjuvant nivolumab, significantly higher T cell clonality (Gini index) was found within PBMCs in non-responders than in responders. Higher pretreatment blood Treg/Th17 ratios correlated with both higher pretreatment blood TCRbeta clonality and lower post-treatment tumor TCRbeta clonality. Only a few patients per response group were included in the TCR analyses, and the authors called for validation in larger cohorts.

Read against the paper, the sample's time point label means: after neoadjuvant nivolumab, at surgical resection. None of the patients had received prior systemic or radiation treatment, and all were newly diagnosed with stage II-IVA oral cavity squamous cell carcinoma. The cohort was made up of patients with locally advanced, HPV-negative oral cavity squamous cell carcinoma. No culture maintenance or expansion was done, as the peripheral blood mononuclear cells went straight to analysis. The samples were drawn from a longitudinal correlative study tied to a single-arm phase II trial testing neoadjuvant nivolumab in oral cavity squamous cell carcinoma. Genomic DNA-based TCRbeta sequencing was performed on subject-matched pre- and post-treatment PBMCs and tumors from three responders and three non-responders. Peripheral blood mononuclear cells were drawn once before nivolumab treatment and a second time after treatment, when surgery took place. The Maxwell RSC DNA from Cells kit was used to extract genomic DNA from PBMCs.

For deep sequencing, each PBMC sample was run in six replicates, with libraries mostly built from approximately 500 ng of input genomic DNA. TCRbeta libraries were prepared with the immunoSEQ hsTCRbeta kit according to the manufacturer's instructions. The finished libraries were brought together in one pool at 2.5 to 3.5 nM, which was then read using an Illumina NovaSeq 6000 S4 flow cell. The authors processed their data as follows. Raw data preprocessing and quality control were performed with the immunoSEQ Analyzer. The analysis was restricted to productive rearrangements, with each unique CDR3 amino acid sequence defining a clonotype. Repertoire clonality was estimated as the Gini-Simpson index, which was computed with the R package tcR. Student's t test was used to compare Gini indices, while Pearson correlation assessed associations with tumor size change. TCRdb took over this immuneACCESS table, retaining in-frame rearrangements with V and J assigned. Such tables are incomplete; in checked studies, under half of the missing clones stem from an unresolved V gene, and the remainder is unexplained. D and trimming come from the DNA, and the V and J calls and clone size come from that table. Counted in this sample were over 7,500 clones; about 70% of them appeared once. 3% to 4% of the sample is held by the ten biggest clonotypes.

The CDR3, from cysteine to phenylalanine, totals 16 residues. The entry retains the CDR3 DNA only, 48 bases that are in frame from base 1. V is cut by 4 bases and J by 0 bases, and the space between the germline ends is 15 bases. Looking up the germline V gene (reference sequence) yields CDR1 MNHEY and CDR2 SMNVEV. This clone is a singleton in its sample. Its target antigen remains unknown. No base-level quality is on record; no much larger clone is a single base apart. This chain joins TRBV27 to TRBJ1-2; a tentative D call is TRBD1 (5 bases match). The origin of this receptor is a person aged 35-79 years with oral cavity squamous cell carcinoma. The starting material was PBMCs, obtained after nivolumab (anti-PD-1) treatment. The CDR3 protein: CASSSTRSGPNYGYTF. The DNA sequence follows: TGTGCCAGCAGTTCCACTCGGTCGGGGCCTAACTATGGCTACACCTTC.